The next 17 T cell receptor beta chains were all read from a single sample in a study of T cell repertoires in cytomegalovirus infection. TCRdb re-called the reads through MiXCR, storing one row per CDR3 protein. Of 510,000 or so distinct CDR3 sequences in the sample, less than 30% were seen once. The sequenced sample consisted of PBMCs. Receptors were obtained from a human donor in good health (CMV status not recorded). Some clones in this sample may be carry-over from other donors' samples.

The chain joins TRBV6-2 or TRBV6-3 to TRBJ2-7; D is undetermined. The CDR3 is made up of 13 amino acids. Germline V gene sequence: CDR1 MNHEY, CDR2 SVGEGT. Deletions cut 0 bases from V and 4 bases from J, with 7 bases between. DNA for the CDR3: TGTGCCAGCAGTTACTCCAGTGCGTACGAGCAGTACGTC. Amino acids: CASSYSSAYEQYV.

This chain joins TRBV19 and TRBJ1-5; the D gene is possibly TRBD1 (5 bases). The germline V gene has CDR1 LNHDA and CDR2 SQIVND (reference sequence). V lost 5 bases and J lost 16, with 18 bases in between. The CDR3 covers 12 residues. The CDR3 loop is CASSPPEGPEHF. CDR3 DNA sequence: TGTGCCAGTAGTCCACCGGAGGGACCTGAACATTTT.

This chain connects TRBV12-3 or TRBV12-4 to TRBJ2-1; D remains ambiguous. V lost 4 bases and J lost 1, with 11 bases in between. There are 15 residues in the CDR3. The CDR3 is CASSSRTRSYNEQFF. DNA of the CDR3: TGTGCCAGCAGTTCCCGGACCAGATCCTACAATGAGCAGTTCTTC.

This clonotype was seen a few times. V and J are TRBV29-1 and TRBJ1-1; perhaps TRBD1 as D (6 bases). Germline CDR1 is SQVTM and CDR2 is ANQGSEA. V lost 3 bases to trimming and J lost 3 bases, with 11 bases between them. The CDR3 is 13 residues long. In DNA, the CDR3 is TGCAGCGTTGATGCGGGGGGCGACACTGAAGCTTTCTTT. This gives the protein CSVDAGGDTEAFF.

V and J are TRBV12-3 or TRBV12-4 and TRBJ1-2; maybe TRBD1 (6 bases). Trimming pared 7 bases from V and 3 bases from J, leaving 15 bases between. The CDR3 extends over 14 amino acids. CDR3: CASTQQGSYYGYTF. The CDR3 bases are TGTGCCAGCACTCAACAGGGCTCCTACTATGGCTACACCTTC.

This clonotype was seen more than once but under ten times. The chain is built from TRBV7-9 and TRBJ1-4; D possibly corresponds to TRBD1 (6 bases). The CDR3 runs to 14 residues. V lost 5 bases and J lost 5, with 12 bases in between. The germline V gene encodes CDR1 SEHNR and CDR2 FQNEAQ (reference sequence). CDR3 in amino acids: CASSLRGGNEKLFF. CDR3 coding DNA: TGTGCCAGCAGCCTCAGGGGAGGAAATGAAAAACTGTTTTTT.

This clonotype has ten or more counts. CDR3 DNA: TGTGCCACCAGCAGGAGAAGCGGGACCGACAATGAGCAGTTCTTC. Its protein product is CATSRRSGTDNEQFF. V and J are TRBV15 and TRBJ2-1; 7 bases are a match to TRBD2. CDR1 is LNHNV, CDR2 YYDKDF, per germline (reference sequence). The ends lost 3 bases at V and 5 bases at J; junction bases unmatched: 7. CDR3 length: 15 residues.

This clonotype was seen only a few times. The CDR3 reads CASSYLRTAHRSYEQYF. The CDR3 DNA reads TGTGCCAGCAGTTACTTGAGGACAGCGCACAGATCCTACGAGCAGTACTTC. The rearrangement joins TRBV6-2 or TRBV6-3 to TRBJ2-7, with D possibly matching TRBD1 (6 bases). V was pared by 1 base and J by 1 base, with 17 bases between. The germline CDR1 and CDR2 sequences are MNHEY and SVGEGT. The CDR3 contains 17 residues.

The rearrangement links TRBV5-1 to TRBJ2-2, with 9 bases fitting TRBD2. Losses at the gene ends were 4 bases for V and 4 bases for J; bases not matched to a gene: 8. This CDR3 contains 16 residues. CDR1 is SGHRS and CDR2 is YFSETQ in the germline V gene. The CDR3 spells CASSQIQAGGTGELFF. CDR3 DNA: TGCGCCAGCAGCCAAATTCAAGCGGGAGGCACCGGGGAGCTGTTTTTT.

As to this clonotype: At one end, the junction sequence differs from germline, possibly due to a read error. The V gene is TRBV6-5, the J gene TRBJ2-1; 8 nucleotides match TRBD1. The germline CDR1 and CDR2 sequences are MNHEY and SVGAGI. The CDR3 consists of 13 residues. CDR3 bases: TGTGCCAGCAGTTACGGACAGGGTCGGACTCAGAGTTTC. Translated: CASSYGQGRTQSF.

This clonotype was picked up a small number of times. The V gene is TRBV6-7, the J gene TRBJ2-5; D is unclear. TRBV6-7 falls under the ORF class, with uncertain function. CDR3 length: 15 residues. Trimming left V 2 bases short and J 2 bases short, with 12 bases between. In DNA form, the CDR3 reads TGTGCCAGCAGTTACGTTTCACTATTTCAAGAGACCCAGTACTTC. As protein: CASSYVSLFQETQYF.

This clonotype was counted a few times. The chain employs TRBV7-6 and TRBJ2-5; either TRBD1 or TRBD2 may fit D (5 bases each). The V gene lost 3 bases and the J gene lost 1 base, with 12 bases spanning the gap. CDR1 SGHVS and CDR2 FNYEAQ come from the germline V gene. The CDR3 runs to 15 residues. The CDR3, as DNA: TGTGCCAGCAGCTTTTCCCGGGGCCTCCAAGAGACCCAGTACTTC. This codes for CASSFSRGLQETQYF. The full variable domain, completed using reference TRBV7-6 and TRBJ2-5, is GAGVSQSPRYKVTKRGQDVALRCDPISGHVSLYWYRQALGQGPEFLTYFNYEAQQDKSGLPNDRFSAERPEGSISTLTIQRTEQRDSAMYRCASSFSRGLQETQYFGPGTRLLVL.

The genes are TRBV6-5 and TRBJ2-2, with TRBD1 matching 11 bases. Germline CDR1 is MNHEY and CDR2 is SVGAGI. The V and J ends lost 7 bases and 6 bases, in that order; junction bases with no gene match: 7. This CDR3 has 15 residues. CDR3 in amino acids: CASTPDRGRAGELFF. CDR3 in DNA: TGTGCCAGCACTCCGGACAGGGGGCGAGCCGGGGAGCTGTTTTTT.

The CDR3 here is CASTFASGNEQFF. The CDR3 nucleotides read TGTGCCAGCACTTTCGCGTCCGGGAATGAGCAGTTCTTC. The chain couples TRBV6-8 to TRBJ2-1; D not resolved. This CDR3 region has 13 residues. Trimming cost V 7 bases and J 7 bases, with 14 bases left between them. CDR1 and CDR2 (germline): MNHGY, SAAAGT.

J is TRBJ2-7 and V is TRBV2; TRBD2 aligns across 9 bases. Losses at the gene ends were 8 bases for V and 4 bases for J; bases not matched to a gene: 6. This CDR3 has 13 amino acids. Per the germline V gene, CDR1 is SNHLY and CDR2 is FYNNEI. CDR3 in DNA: TGTGCCAGCCTGATGAGCGGGGGGTACGAGCAGTACTTC. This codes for CASLMSGGYEQYF.

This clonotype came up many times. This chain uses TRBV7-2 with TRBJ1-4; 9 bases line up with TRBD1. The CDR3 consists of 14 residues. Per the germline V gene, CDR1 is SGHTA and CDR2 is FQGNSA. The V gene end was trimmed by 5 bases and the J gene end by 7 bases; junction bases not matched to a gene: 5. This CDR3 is CASSMTGGTEKLFF. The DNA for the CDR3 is TGTGCCAGCAGCATGACAGGGGGTACTGAAAAACTGTTTTTT.

The CDR3 protein is CASSRYDTNPGNTIYF. DNA of the CDR3: TGTGCCAGCAGCCGTTATGACACGAACCCTGGAAACACCATATATTTT. The chain recombines TRBV12-3 or TRBV12-4 with TRBJ1-3, with unresolved D. V lost 6 bases and J lost 2, with 17 bases in between. The CDR3 spans 16 residues.